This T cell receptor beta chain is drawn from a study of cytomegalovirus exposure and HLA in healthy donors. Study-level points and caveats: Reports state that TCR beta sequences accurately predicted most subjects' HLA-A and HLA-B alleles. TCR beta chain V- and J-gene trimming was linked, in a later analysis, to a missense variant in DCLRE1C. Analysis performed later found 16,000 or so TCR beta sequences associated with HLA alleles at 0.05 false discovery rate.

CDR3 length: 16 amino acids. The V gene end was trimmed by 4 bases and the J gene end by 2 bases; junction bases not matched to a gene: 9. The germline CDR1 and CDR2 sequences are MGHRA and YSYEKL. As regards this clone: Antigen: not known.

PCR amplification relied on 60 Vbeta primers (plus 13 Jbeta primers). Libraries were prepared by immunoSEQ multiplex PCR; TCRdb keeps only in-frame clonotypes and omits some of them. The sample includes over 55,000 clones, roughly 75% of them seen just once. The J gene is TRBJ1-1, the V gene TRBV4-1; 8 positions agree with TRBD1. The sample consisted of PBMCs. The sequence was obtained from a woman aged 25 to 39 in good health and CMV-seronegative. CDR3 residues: CASSPRPGQDNTEAFF. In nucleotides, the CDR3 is TGCGCCAGCAGCCCGAGACCGGGACAGGATAACACTGAAGCTTTCTTT.